The subject of this entry is one T cell receptor beta chain. RNA-based 3' RACE libraries used unique molecular identifiers. From the 3' RACE reads, TCRdb called clonotypes with MiXCR, one entry per CDR3 protein. The data hold about 89,000 distinct CDR3 sequences, with about 7.2% observed a single time. The data were obtained in a study of HIV-infected children after antiretroviral therapy interruption. Study context: Most participating children were previously exposed to EBV and CMV. Weeks 0, 48 and 150 were sampled under continuous treatment.

The treatment is: PENTA 11 planned treatment interruption arm or continuous ART arm. From thawed PBMCs, naive CD4+ CD45RA+ CD45RO- T cells were sorted. V dropped 3 bases and J dropped 0 bases, with 4 bases sitting between them. The CDR3 length is 13 residues. Looked up from germline, CDR1 is LNHDA and CDR2 is SQIVND (reference sequence). Sequenced here: CD45RA+ CD4+ T cells from PBMCs, pooled from several time points, sampled from a donor given antiretroviral therapy, either interrupted or continuous. The subset was: naive CD4+ CD45RA+ CD45RO- T cells. This clonotype originated in a pool of human donors with HIV. The J gene is TRBJ2-3, the V gene TRBV19; D not certain. Here the CDR3 reads CASSIGSTDTQYF. The CDR3 DNA follows: TGTGCCAGTAGTATTGGTAGCACAGATACGCAGTATTTT.